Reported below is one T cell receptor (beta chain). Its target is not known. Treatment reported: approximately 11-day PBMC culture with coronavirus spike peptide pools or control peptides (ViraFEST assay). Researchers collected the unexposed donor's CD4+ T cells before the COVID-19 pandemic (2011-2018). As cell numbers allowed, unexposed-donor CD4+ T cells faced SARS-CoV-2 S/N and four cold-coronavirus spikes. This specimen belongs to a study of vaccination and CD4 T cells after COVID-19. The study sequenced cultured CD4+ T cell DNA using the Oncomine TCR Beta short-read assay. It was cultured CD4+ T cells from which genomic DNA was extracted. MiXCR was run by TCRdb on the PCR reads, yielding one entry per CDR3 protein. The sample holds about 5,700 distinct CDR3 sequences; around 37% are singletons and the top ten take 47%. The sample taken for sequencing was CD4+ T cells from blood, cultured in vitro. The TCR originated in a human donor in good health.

CDR3 DNA sequence: TGTGCCAGAAGCCACTCCCCACCCAGAGGTACTTCACCCCTCCACTTT. It codes for CARSHSPPRGTSPLHF. The chain combines TRBV11-1 with TRBJ1-6; the D is unclear. From germline, CDR1 is SGHAT and CDR2 FQDESV (reference sequence). The CDR3 runs 16 residues. Trimming shortened V by 9 bases and J by 9 bases, and 24 bases separated the two germline ends.